Each of the 29 T cell receptor beta chains below was sequenced from the same sample in a study of shared clonotypes between healthy human individuals (dated by TCRdb to 2018 to 2021). CD8 naive samples were obtained by positive selection for CCR7 among CD45RO-negative cells, yielding a CD45RA+CCR7+ population from which TemRA cells were excluded. The library was generated by the immunoSEQ multiplex PCR assay. Here the immuneACCESS table is served through TCRdb, limited to in-frame sequences with V and J called. Missing clones are a known gap in these copies; in checked studies unresolved V genes cover under half, and the rest lacks a known reason. The sample yields about 2.2 million clones; roughly 93% were counted once. The top ten constitute around 1.8% of the sample. Sequenced input: naive CD8+ T cells from PBMCs. Read against the paper, the sample's cell subset or site label means: CD45RA+CCR7+. All receptors come from a man between 18 and 29 years old in good health. Some clones in this sample may be carry-over from other donors' samples.

The V and J genes are TRBV29-1 and TRBJ1-2; D is unclear. The ends were cut back, 4 bases at V and 8 bases at J, with 20 bases in the middle. In germline, CDR1 is SQVTM, CDR2 ANQGSEA. CDR3 length: 14 amino acids. DNA for the CDR3: TGCAGCGTTGCTAGCGTGGGGATGGCAGGCGGCTACACCTTC. It codes for CSVASVGMAGGYTF. The entire variable domain, with the rest obtained from reference TRBV29-1 and TRBJ1-2, is as follows: SAVISQKPSRDICQRGTSLTIQCQVDSQVTMMFWYRQQPGQSLTLIATANQGSEATYESGFVIDKFPISRPNLTFSTLTVSNMSPEDSSIYLCSVASVGMAGGYTFGSGTRLTVV.

The chain employs TRBV11-2 and TRBJ2-5; perhaps TRBD2 as D (5 bases). The CDR3 covers 15 residues. Per the germline V gene, CDR1 is SGHAT and CDR2 is FQNNGV. Deletions cut 0 bases from V and 5 bases from J, with 13 bases between. The CDR3 loop is CASSLDSTSGETQYF. The CDR3 DNA reads as TGTGCCAGCAGCTTAGACTCCACTAGTGGGGAGACCCAGTACTTC.

This chain uses TRBV6-1 with TRBJ2-7; 7 bases map to TRBD1. Unmatched junction bases numbered 11, after V lost 3 bases and J lost 3 bases. This CDR3 contains 16 residues. Germline CDR1 reads MNHNS; CDR2 reads SASEGT. The CDR3 spells CASSDGDQGVLYEQYF. The CDR3 DNA follows: TGTGCCAGCAGTGATGGAGACCAGGGGGTACTCTACGAGCAGTACTTC.

In its sample, this clone was seen once. This sequence joins TRBV9 and TRBJ2-3; perhaps TRBD1 as D (6 bases). V was pared by 4 bases and J by 5 bases, with 8 bases between. From germline, CDR1 is SGDLS and CDR2 YYNGEE. The CDR3 sequence is 12 residues long. Here the CDR3 reads CASSPGVDTQYF. CDR3 nucleotide sequence: TGTGCCAGCAGCCCAGGGGTAGATACGCAGTATTTT.

V is TRBV27 and J is TRBJ2-7; 11 bases fit TRBD2. Trimming at V came to 8 bases and at J to 4 bases, leaving 7 bases not matched to a gene. Germline V lookup: CDR1 MNHEY, CDR2 SMNVEV (reference sequence). This CDR3 has 14 residues. CDR3 loop: CASASTSGSYEQYF. CDR3 in DNA: TGTGCCAGCGCTTCTACTAGCGGGAGTTACGAGCAGTACTTC.

The chain has TRBV5-1 and TRBJ2-1; 7 bases are shared with TRBD2. There are 15 residues in the CDR3. Trimming removed 1 base from V and 9 bases from J; junction bases left unmatched: 10. Germline loops: CDR1 SGHRS, CDR2 YFSETQ. The DNA for the CDR3 is TGCGCCAGCAGCTTGCGGCGGGAGTCGGTCGGTGAGCAGTTCTTC. Translated, it gives CASSLRRESVGEQFF. Looking up the rest from reference TRBV5-1 and TRBJ2-1 gives the full variable domain: KAGVTQTPRYLIKTRGQQVTLSCSPISGHRSVSWYQQTPGQGLQFLFEYFSETQRNKGNFPGRFSGRQFSNSRSEMNVSTLELGDSALYLCASSLRRESVGEQFFGPGTRLTVL.

The J gene is TRBJ2-4, the V gene TRBV7-9, with 10 bases matching TRBD1. The germline V gene encodes CDR1 SEHNR and CDR2 FQNEAQ (reference sequence). This CDR3 contains 16 residues. With V trimmed by 5 bases and J by 7 bases, 11 bases remained unmatched. CDR3 protein: CASSPGTGENRNIQYF. For the CDR3, the DNA is TGTGCCAGCAGCCCCGGGACAGGGGAAAATCGGAACATTCAGTACTTC.

Of note for this clone: The sample carries other DNA sequences with the same CDR3. The gene calls are TRBV27 and TRBJ1-1, with a weak D call TRBD1 (5 bases). Trimming removed 5 bases at V and 2 bases at J, with 9 bases between. The CDR3 is 13 amino acids. CDR1 is MNHEY and CDR2 is SMNVEV in the germline V gene (reference sequence). The CDR3 protein is CASSPRGNTEAFF. The DNA for the CDR3 is TGTGCCAGCAGTCCTAGGGGAAACACTGAAGCTTTCTTT.

The gene calls are TRBV7-8 and TRBJ2-4; 12 nucleotides match TRBD2. J gave up 3 bases and V 5 bases, and 8 bases lay outside the gene matches. The CDR3 is made up of 17 amino acids. Germline values: CDR1 SGHVS, CDR2 FQNEAQ. This CDR3 is CASSPKGLAGLKNIQYF. The CDR3 DNA is TGTGCCAGCAGCCCAAAGGGACTAGCGGGCCTCAAAAACATTCAGTACTTC.

This chain joins TRBV14 and TRBJ2-3; unclear D gene. Germline lookup yields CDR1 SGHDN and CDR2 FVKESK. Trimming removed 4 bases from V and 5 bases from J, with 7 bases in between. CDR3 length: 12 amino acids. The CDR3 sequence is CASSPQGDTQYF. CDR3 DNA: TGTGCCAGCAGCCCCCAAGGAGATACGCAGTATTTT.

V is TRBV5-1 and J is TRBJ2-1, with a possible D match to TRBD1 (6 bases). V was clipped by 4 bases and J by 5 bases, with 28 bases between them. Germline CDR1 is SGHRS and CDR2 is YFSETQ. The CDR3 extends over 19 amino acids. Written as DNA, the CDR3 is TGCGCCAGCAGCAACAGGGCGCTCCTATGGGGGCCGGGGAACAATGAGCAGTTCTTC. Translated: CASSNRALLWGPGNNEQFF.

The chain employs TRBV21-1 and TRBJ2-7; whether TRBD2, the table's D call, matches the DNA was not checked. TRBV21-1 is a pseudogene segment. This CDR3 has 14 residues. In DNA form, the CDR3 reads TGTGCCAGCGGGACTAGCGGGAGGGCCGGGGAGCAGTACTTC. It encodes CASGTSGRAGEQYF.

The CDR3 nucleotides are TGTGCCAGCAGCGCGTTAGCCAAAAACATTCAGTACTTC. Its protein is CASSALAKNIQYF. V usage is TRBV27 and J usage is TRBJ2-4; D is ambiguous. Trimming shortened V by 6 bases and J by 0 bases, and 6 bases separated the two germline ends. The CDR3 runs 13 residues. Germline loops: CDR1 MNHEY, CDR2 SMNVEV (reference sequence).

This clone was recorded once. The chain is built from TRBV4-1 and TRBJ2-5; TRBD2 aligns across 7 bases. Unmatched junction bases numbered 10, after V lost 0 bases and J lost 3 bases. The CDR3 has 17 amino acids. Per the germline V gene, CDR1 is MGHRA and CDR2 is YSYEKL. The CDR3 DNA is TGCGCCAGCAGCCAAGATAACCCGCTAGCGGCTGAAGAGACCCAGTACTTC. Protein sequence: CASSQDNPLAAEETQYF.

V and J are TRBV28 and TRBJ1-3; D gene ambiguous. CDR3 length: 15 residues. Germline CDR1 MDHEN, CDR2 SYDVKM. Trimming cost V 3 bases and J 0 bases, with 9 bases left between them. Written as DNA, the CDR3 is TGTGCCAGCAGTTTCGACTTTCCCTCTGGAAACACCATATATTTT. It codes for CASSFDFPSGNTIYF.

The rearrangement uses TRBV2 and TRBJ2-7; D unclear. Germline V CDR1 and CDR2: SNHLY, FYNNEI. Trimming shortened V by 2 bases and J by 0 bases, and 8 bases separated the two germline ends. The CDR3 consists of 14 residues. The CDR3, as DNA: TGTGCCAGCAGTGAACGTGCCGTCTCCTACGAGCAGTACTTC. Its translation: CASSERAVSYEQYF.

As for this clone: Other DNA sequences in this specimen translate into the identical CDR3. This chain links TRBV5-6 with TRBJ2-5, with D tentatively TRBD1 or TRBD2 (6 bases each). V was cut by 0 bases and J by 5 bases, with 11 bases left in between. Germline assignment: CDR1 SGHDT and CDR2 YYEEEE. The length of the CDR3 is 14 residues. This CDR3 reads CASSLAGGAETQYF. CDR3 coding DNA: TGTGCCAGCAGCTTGGCCGGGGGCGCGGAGACCCAGTACTTC.

Of note for this clone: The sample has other DNA sequences that encode this CDR3 too. CDR3 loop: CASSLRGAGNTIYF. CDR3 nucleotide sequence: TGTGCCAGCAGCTTAAGGGGAGCTGGAAACACCATATATTTT. The rearrangement links TRBV7-2 to TRBJ1-3, with D perhaps matching TRBD1 (5 bases). CDR1 and CDR2 from the germline V gene are SGHTA and FQGNSA. Between the trimmed V and J ends, which lost 2 bases and 2 bases, there was a span of 7 bases. The CDR3 spans 14 residues.

The J gene is TRBJ2-4, the V gene TRBV9; D is undetermined. V lost 4 bases and J lost 0, with 20 bases in between. Germline-derived CDR1 and CDR2 are SGDLS and YYNGEE. The CDR3 is 18 residues long. The DNA of the CDR3 is TGTGCCAGCAGCTCACCTATGCCCCGGTTTGAAGCCAAAAACATTCAGTACTTC. Its translation: CASSSPMPRFEAKNIQYF. Full variable domain (missing parts from reference TRBV9 and TRBJ2-4): DSGVTQTPKHLITATGQRVTLRCSPRSGDLSVYWYQQSLDQGLQFLIQYYNGEERAKGNILERFSAQQFPDLHSELNLSSLELGDSALYFCASSSPMPRFEAKNIQYFGAGTRLSVL.

In regard to this clone: This specimen includes other DNA sequences encoding the same CDR3. The chain combines TRBV5-1 with TRBJ2-7; D uncertain. The CDR3 sequence is 14 residues long. The V gene lost 2 bases and the J gene lost 0 bases, with 9 bases spanning the gap. Germline loops: CDR1 SGHRS, CDR2 YFSETQ. As DNA, the CDR3 is TGCGCCAGCAGCTTTCGCGGTAGCTCCTACGAGCAGTACTTC. It specifies CASSFRGSSYEQYF.

This sequence joins TRBV6-1 and TRBJ1-1; D not certain. V was shortened by 5 bases and J by 10 bases, with 8 bases between the two germline ends. Germline assignment: CDR1 MNHNS and CDR2 SASEGT. The CDR3 contains 10 residues. The CDR3 region is CASSLGGAFF. CDR3 coding DNA: TGTGCCAGCAGTTTGGGTGGAGCTTTCTTT.

Points on this clone: The sample has other DNA sequences that encode this CDR3 too. The chain couples TRBV29-1 to TRBJ2-2, with 7 bases fitting TRBD1. CDR3 length: 12 amino acids. With 6 bases clipped from V and 3 bases from J, the junction kept 1 base outside the gene matches. Germline CDR1 reads SQVTM; CDR2 reads ANQGSEA. The CDR3 is CSVTGDTGELFF. The CDR3 nucleotides read TGCAGCGTAACAGGGGACACCGGGGAGCTGTTTTTT.

V gene TRBV5-1 combines with J gene TRBJ2-5; 10 positions agree with TRBD2. Germline V lookup: CDR1 SGHRS, CDR2 YFSETQ. V was pared by 0 bases and J by 5 bases, with 10 bases of the junction left unmatched. The CDR3 length is 17 residues. The CDR3 sequence is CASSLGYLAGVGETQYF. The CDR3 nucleotides are TGCGCCAGCAGCTTGGGTTACCTAGCGGGAGTCGGGGAGACCCAGTACTTC. The complete variable domain, with remaining parts taken from reference TRBV5-1 and TRBJ2-5, reads KAGVTQTPRYLIKTRGQQVTLSCSPISGHRSVSWYQQTPGQGLQFLFEYFSETQRNKGNFPGRFSGRQFSNSRSEMNVSTLELGDSALYLCASSLGYLAGVGETQYFGPGTRLLVL.

The genes are TRBV11-2 and TRBJ2-1, with 12 bases aligning to TRBD2. The V gene end was trimmed by 2 bases and the J gene end by 7 bases; junction bases not matched to a gene: 9. This CDR3 spans 17 amino acids. CDR1 is SGHAT and CDR2 is FQNNGV in the germline V gene. The DNA of the CDR3 is TGTGCCAGCAGCTTACTGCTAGCGGGAGGGCCTATGAATGAGCAGTTCTTC. This encodes CASSLLLAGGPMNEQFF.

In DNA, the CDR3 is TGTGCCAGCAGCGTAGCCGGCGCGGGAGGGCCTGAACGGACCGGGGAGCTGTTTTTT. Residues: CASSVAGAGGPERTGELFF. The rearrangement joins TRBV9 to TRBJ2-2; 9 bases align to TRBD2. Germline V gene lookup returns CDR1 SGDLS and CDR2 YYNGEE. The CDR3 is made up of 19 amino acids. V trimming: 0 bases; J trimming: 5 bases; junction bases outside the gene matches: 14. The variable domain in full, completed from reference TRBV9 and TRBJ2-2, reads DSGVTQTPKHLITATGQRVTLRCSPRSGDLSVYWYQQSLDQGLQFLIQYYNGEERAKGNILERFSAQQFPDLHSELNLSSLELGDSALYFCASSVAGAGGPERTGELFFGEGSRLTVL.

In its sample, this clone was seen once. This chain joins TRBV6-1 and TRBJ1-2; the D is unclear. In germline, CDR1 is MNHNS, CDR2 SASEGT. The V and J ends lost 0 bases and 3 bases respectively, with 11 bases between them. This CDR3 region has 15 residues. As DNA, the CDR3 is TGTGCCAGCAGTGAAGCGCTCGACATCTACTATGGCTACACCTTC. This encodes CASSEALDIYYGYTF.

This clone was detected once. The chain combines TRBV5-4 with TRBJ2-7; D tentatively fits TRBD1 or TRBD2 (6 bases each). Germline values: CDR1 SGHNT, CDR2 YYREEE (reference sequence). The CDR3 has 17 residues. V was trimmed by 4 bases and J by 3 bases, leaving 23 bases between them. CDR3: CASSQWGAPPKLYEQYF. CDR3 in DNA: TGTGCCAGCAGCCAATGGGGGGCACCCCCTAAACTCTACGAGCAGTACTTC. Full variable domain (remainder filled in from reference TRBV5-4 and TRBJ2-7): ETGVTQSPTHLIKTRGQQVTLRCSSQSGHNTVSWYQQALGQGPQFIFQYYREEENGRGNFPPRFSGLQFPNYSSELNVNALELDDSALYLCASSQWGAPPKLYEQYFGPGTRLTVT.

The chain is built from TRBV7-2 and TRBJ1-1; 12 nucleotides align to TRBD1. Per germline, CDR1 SGHTA and CDR2 FQGNSA. The CDR3 totals 15 residues. Trimming cost V 5 bases and J 8 bases; bases outside gene matches: 9. The CDR3 reads CASSLIPGQGAEAFF. The CDR3 DNA sequence: TGTGCCAGCAGCCTAATACCGGGACAGGGGGCGGAAGCTTTCTTT.

This clone is a singleton in its sample. V usage is TRBV5-4 and J usage is TRBJ2-7; D unclear. Germline CDR1 is SGHNT and CDR2 is YYREEE (reference sequence). There are 15 residues in the CDR3. The ends were cut back, 2 bases at V and 3 bases at J, with 15 bases in the middle. DNA of the CDR3: TGTGCCAGCAGCTTAGTCAGCGTACCATTCTACGAGCAGTACTTC. The encoded protein is CASSLVSVPFYEQYF. Supplemented by reference TRBV5-4 and TRBJ2-7, the full variable domain reads ETGVTQSPTHLIKTRGQQVTLRCSSQSGHNTVSWYQQALGQGPQFIFQYYREEENGRGNFPPRFSGLQFPNYSSELNVNALELDDSALYLCASSLVSVPFYEQYFGPGTRLTVT.